Below, one T cell receptor (beta chain) is given with its context. The entry originates in a study of OX40 agonist ivuxolimab in advanced cancers. Data came from immunoSEQ multiplex PCR; TCRdb stores just in-frame clones and leaves some out. The table shows tens of thousands of clones, with 85% occurring only once. The origin of this receptor is an adult with an advanced solid tumor such as melanoma, head and neck, liver or kidney cancer. The material sequenced was CD4+ or CD8+ T cells sorted from blood, taken in a trial of the OX40 agonist ivuxolimab.

CDR3 protein: CASSQGYTGGVSNGYTF. The CDR3, as DNA: TGTGCCAGCAGCCAAGGATATACGGGGGGAGTATCGAATGGCTACACCTTC. The gene calls are TRBV4-2 and TRBJ1-2; D may be TRBD1 (5 bases). This CDR3 is 17 amino acids long. The germline V gene encodes CDR1 LGHNA and CDR2 YNFKEQ. Trimming removed 1 base at V and 6 bases at J, with 21 bases between.